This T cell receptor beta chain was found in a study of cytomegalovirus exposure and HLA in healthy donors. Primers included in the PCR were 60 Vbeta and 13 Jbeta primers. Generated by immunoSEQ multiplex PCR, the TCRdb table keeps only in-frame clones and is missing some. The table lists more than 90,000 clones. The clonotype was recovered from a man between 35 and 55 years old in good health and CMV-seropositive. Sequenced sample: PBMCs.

CDR3 in amino acids: CASSLDSGLGFTGANVLTF. In nucleotides, the CDR3 is TGTGCCAGCAGCTTAGATTCTGGCTTGGGCTTCACTGGGGCCAACGTCCTGACTTTC. The J gene is TRBJ2-6, the V gene TRBV11-2; D gene ambiguous. The germline V gene has CDR1 SGHAT and CDR2 FQNNGV. Trimming left V 0 bases short and J 2 bases short, with 17 bases between. The length of the CDR3 is 19 residues.